Here is one TCR beta chain with its context. The record originates from a study of CD8+CD57+ T cells in acquired aplastic anemia. Across the study: The DNA of sorted CD4+ and CD8+ cells averaged approximately 3.4 ug.

The template used for profiling TCR beta VDJ and CDR3 was genomic DNA. Using its own MiXCR run on the reads, TCRdb lists one record per CDR3 protein. The sample includes more than 200,000 distinct CDR3 sequences, roughly 50% of them seen just once. Only patients with CD8+CD57+ cell expansion on flow cytometry were chosen for sequencing. The TCR comes from a human donor with aplastic anemia. The specimen sequenced was sorted CD4+, CD8+, or CD8+CD57+ T cells (not recorded which) from PBMCs.

The CDR3 here is CSFLHSNEKLFF. The CDR3 DNA reads as TGCAGTTTCCTACACAGTAATGAAAAACTGTTTTTT. V usage is TRBV20-1 and J usage is TRBJ1-4; unclear D gene. CDR1 is DFQATT, CDR2 SNEGSKA, per germline (reference sequence). The CDR3 loop spans 12 amino acids. Trimming left V 8 bases short and J 4 bases short, with 11 bases between.